A single sample gave rise to the 17 T cell receptor beta chains below, sequenced in a study of cytomegalovirus exposure and HLA in healthy donors (dated by TCRdb to 2016 to 2017). Library construction relied on the immunoSEQ multiplex PCR assay. For the multiplex PCR, a mixture combining 60 forward primers for TCR Vbeta segments and 13 reverse primers for TCR Jbeta segments was used. In TCRdb, the immuneACCESS table is reduced to in-frame sequences with V and J assigned. These tables do not hold every clone; where another copy was compared, an unresolved V gene accounts for under half, and the others remain unexplained. This sample holds 150,000 or so clones; around 75% were observed only once. About 3.5% of the sample is taken by the ten largest. Sequences were obtained from PBMCs. The receptors derive from a man aged 35 to 55 in good health and CMV-seronegative.

This clone was detected only a few times. V is TRBV6-5 and J is TRBJ1-1; D may be TRBD1 (6 bases). From germline, CDR1 is MNHEY and CDR2 SVGAGI. The CDR3 loop spans 11 amino acids. V lost 10 bases to trimming and J lost 4 bases, with 10 bases between them. CDR3 region: CATEGVTEAFF. CDR3 sequence (DNA): TGTGCCACCGAGGGGGTCACTGAAGCTTTCTTT.

V is TRBV5-8 and J is TRBJ1-1; D remains unclear. Trimming removed 4 bases from V and 2 bases from J, with 9 bases in between. Germline V gene sequence: CDR1 SGHTS, CDR2 YDEGEE. This CDR3 spans 13 amino acids. This CDR3 reads CASSRRGNTEAFF. DNA for the CDR3: TGTGCCAGCAGCCGACGAGGAAACACTGAAGCTTTCTTT.

The V gene is TRBV2, the J gene TRBJ2-7; perhaps TRBD1 as D (6 bases). Germline V gives CDR1 SNHLY, CDR2 FYNNEI. The CDR3 spans 14 residues. Trimming stripped 5 bases from V and 3 bases from J, with 14 bases between. CDR3 loop: CASSSKQGDYEQYF. DNA of the CDR3: TGTGCCAGCAGTTCGAAACAGGGTGACTACGAGCAGTACTTC.

J is TRBJ1-5 and V is TRBV7-3; 8 bases align to TRBD1. Trimming at V came to 2 bases and at J to 3 bases, leaving 6 bases not matched to a gene. Germline CDR1 SGHTA, CDR2 FQGTGA. The CDR3 runs 16 residues. CDR3 DNA sequence: TGTGCCAGCAGCTTATGGGAGACAGGGGACAATCAGCCCCAGCATTTT. Translated: CASSLWETGDNQPQHF.

V is TRBV28 and J is TRBJ2-2, with D maybe TRBD2 (5 bases). V was cut by 0 bases and J by 1 base, with 9 bases left in between. CDR1 MDHEN and CDR2 SYDVKM come from the germline V gene. The CDR3 has 16 residues. The CDR3 region is CASSLWSRGNTGELFF. CDR3 nucleotides: TGTGCCAGCAGTTTATGGTCCCGGGGGAACACCGGGGAGCTGTTTTTT.

This chain links TRBV19 with TRBJ1-1; D is perhaps TRBD1 (6 bases). The CDR3 extends over 15 amino acids. The germline V gene has CDR1 LNHDA and CDR2 SQIVND (reference sequence). Trimming stripped 5 bases from V and 8 bases from J, with 21 bases between. CDR3 in amino acids: CASSSLTGFVSEAFF. The CDR3 bases are TGTGCCAGTAGTTCCCTTACAGGGTTCGTATCGGAAGCTTTCTTT.

The CDR3 DNA follows: TGTGCCACCAGCAGAGGACAGGGGAGCACTGAAGCTTTCTTT. This encodes CATSRGQGSTEAFF. The chain has TRBV15 and TRBJ1-1, with 8 nucleotides matching TRBD1. V dropped 1 base and J dropped 4; count of bases not matched to a gene: 2. The germline CDR1 and CDR2 sequences are LNHNV and YYDKDF (reference sequence). The CDR3 loop spans 14 amino acids.

The CDR3 DNA reads TGCGCCAGCAGCTTACAGGGTAACACCATATATTTT. It translates to CASSLQGNTIYF. The gene calls are TRBV5-1 and TRBJ1-3, with D possibly being TRBD1 (6 bases). V shed 2 bases and J shed 7 bases, with 7 bases lying between them. The V gene's germline CDR1 is SGHRS and CDR2 YFSETQ. The CDR3 runs 12 residues.

The chain recombines TRBV11-2 with TRBJ1-4; 8 bases agree with TRBD1. The CDR3 length is 15 residues. Germline CDR1 and CDR2: SGHAT and FQNNGV. With 5 bases clipped from V and 7 bases from J, the junction kept 9 bases outside the gene matches. Written as DNA, the CDR3 is TGTGCCAGCAGCCACGGACAGGGCCCCACTGAAAAACTGTTTTTT. Protein product: CASSHGQGPTEKLFF. The variable domain in full, with the rest retrieved from reference TRBV11-2 and TRBJ1-4, is EAGVAQSPRYKIIEKRQSVAFWCNPISGHATLYWYQQILGQGPKLLIQFQNNGVVDDSQLPKDRFSAERLKGVDSTLKIQPAKLEDSAVYLCASSHGQGPTEKLFFGSGTQLSVL.

This sequence joins TRBV5-1 and TRBJ2-5, with D possibly being TRBD1 (6 bases). Trimming cost V 3 bases and J 6 bases, with 21 bases left between them. Germline CDR1 and CDR2: SGHRS and YFSETQ. The CDR3 contains 16 residues. The CDR3 DNA follows: TGCGCCAGCAGCTCCGGTAGTGGGAGAGGGGGAAAGACCCAGTACTTC. It translates to CASSSGSGRGGKTQYF.

The chain recombines TRBV29-1 with TRBJ2-3; a possible D gene is TRBD2 (5 bases). V lost 5 bases and J 0 bases, leaving 6 bases between the germline ends. This CDR3 has 12 residues. CDR1 and CDR2 (germline): SQVTM, ANQGSEA. This chain's CDR3 is CSVRGSTDTQYF. In DNA form, the CDR3 reads TGCAGCGTTCGCGGGAGCACAGATACGCAGTATTTT.

The gene calls are TRBV7-8 and TRBJ1-2, with 8 nucleotides matching TRBD1. CDR1 and CDR2 (germline): SGHVS, FQNEAQ. This CDR3 is 13 amino acids long. Trimming removed 6 bases from V and 8 bases from J; junction bases left unmatched: 8. CDR3 bases: TGTGCCAGCAGATCCCGGACAGGGTGGGGCTACACCTTC. Translated: CASRSRTGWGYTF.

The chain combines TRBV7-9 with TRBJ1-1, with TRBD1 matching over 9 bases. The CDR3 contains 18 residues. The germline CDR1 and CDR2 sequences are SEHNR and FQNEAQ (reference sequence). The V and J ends lost 6 bases and 1 base, in that order; junction bases with no gene match: 15. This CDR3 is CASSYTSGTGPWNTEAFF. The DNA of the CDR3 is TGTGCCAGCAGTTATACCTCCGGGACAGGGCCTTGGAACACTGAAGCTTTCTTT.

The chain joins TRBV25-1 to TRBJ1-1; unclear D gene. The CDR3 length is 14 residues. Trimming removed 5 bases at V and 1 base at J, with 11 bases between. Germline CDR1 and CDR2: MGHDK and SYGVNS. The CDR3 reads CASSRSGGNTEAFF. The CDR3 nucleotides read TGTGCCAGCAGTCGGTCAGGAGGGAACACTGAAGCTTTCTTT.

CDR3 loop: CASSSALYGYTF. The CDR3, as DNA: TGTGCCAGCAGTAGCGCGCTCTATGGCTACACCTTC. This chain uses TRBV6-6 with TRBJ1-2; D ambiguous. The CDR3 consists of 12 residues. V was pared by 5 bases and J by 4 bases, with 8 bases between. CDR1 MNHNY and CDR2 SVGAGI come from the germline V gene (reference sequence).

This clone has only one observation. The chain carries TRBV4-2 and TRBJ2-3; 10 bases map to TRBD2. Trimming took 6 bases from V and 1 from J; bases not matched to a gene: 4. In germline, CDR1 is LGHNA, CDR2 YNFKEQ. The CDR3 runs to 15 residues. The CDR3 nucleotides are TGTGCCAGCAGTACGCTAGCGGGGGGCACAGATACGCAGTATTTT. The encoded protein is CASSTLAGGTDTQYF.

The chain has TRBV7-2 and TRBJ1-6; TRBD1 is a possible D gene (5 bases). Per germline, CDR1 SGHTA and CDR2 FQGNSA. The CDR3 sequence is 16 residues long. V gave up 5 bases and J gave up 4 bases, with 15 bases separating them. DNA of the CDR3: TGTGCCAGCAGCACGCGGGTACGGGGGTATAATTCACCCCTCCACTTT. Its translation is CASSTRVRGYNSPLHF.